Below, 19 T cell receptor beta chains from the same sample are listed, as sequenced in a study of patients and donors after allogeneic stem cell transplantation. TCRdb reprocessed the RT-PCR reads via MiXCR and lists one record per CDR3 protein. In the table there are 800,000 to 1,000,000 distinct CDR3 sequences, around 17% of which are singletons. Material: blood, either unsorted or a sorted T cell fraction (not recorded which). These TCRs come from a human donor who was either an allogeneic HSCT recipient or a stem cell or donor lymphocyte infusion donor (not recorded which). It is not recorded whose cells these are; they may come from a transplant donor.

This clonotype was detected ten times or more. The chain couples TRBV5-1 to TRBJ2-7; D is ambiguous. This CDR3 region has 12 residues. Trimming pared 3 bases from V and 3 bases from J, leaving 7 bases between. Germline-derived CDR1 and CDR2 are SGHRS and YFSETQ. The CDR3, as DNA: TGCGCCAGCAGCTCGGACGTCTACGAGCAGTACTTC. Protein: CASSSDVYEQYF.

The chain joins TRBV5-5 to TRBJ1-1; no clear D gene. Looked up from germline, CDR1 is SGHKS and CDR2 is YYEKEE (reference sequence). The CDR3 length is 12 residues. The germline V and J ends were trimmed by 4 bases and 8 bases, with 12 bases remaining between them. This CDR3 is CASSIGRAEAFF. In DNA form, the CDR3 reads TGTGCCAGCAGCATCGGCCGGGCCGAAGCTTTCTTT.

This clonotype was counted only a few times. Written as DNA, the CDR3 is TGTGCCAGCAGCTTGGATCACGGGGGCGCTAGGGAGACCCAGTACTTC. Residues: CASSLDHGGARETQYF. The V and J genes are TRBV5-6 and TRBJ2-5; possibly TRBD1 or TRBD2 for D (6 bases each). The CDR3 sequence is 16 residues long. Trimming removed 0 bases from V and 5 bases from J, with 17 bases in between. Looked up from germline, CDR1 is SGHDT and CDR2 is YYEEEE.

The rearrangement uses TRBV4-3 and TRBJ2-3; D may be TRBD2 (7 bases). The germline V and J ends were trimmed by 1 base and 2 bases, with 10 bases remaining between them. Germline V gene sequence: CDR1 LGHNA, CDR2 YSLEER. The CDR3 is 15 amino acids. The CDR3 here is CASSQAGGLTDTQYF. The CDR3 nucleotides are TGCGCCAGCAGCCAAGCGGGGGGCCTCACAGATACGCAGTATTTT.

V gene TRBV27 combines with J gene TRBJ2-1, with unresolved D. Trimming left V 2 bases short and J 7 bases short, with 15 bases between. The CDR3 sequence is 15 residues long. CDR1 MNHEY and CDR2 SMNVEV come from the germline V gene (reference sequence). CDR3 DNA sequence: TGTGCCAGCAGTTTAGTTAGCAAGGGTAAAAATGAGCAGTTCTTC. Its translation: CASSLVSKGKNEQFF.

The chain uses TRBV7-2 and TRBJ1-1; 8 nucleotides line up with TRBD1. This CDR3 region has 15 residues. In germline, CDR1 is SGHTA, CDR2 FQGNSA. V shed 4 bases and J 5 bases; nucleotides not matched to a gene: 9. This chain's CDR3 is CASSSLDRARTEAFF. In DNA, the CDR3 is TGTGCCAGCAGCTCATTGGACAGGGCGAGGACTGAAGCTTTCTTT.

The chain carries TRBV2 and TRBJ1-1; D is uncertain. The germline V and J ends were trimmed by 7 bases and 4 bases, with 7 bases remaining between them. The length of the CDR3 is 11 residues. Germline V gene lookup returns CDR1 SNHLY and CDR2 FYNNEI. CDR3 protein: CASMGFTEAFF. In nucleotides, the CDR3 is TGTGCCAGCATGGGGTTCACTGAAGCTTTCTTT.

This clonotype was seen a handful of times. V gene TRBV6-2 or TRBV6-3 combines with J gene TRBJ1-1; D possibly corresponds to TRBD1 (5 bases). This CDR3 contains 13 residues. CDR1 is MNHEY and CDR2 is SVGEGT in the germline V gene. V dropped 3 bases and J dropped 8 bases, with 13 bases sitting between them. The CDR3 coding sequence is TGTGCCAGCAGTTATGTCTTAGGGACCGAAGCTTTCTTT. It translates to CASSYVLGTEAFF.

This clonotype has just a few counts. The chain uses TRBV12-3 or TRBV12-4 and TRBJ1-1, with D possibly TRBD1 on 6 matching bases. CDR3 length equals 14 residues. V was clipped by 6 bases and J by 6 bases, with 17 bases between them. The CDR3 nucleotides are TGTGCCAGCAGCGGCGGGGGCGCGAGGGCTGAAGCTTTCTTT. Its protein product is CASSGGGARAEAFF.

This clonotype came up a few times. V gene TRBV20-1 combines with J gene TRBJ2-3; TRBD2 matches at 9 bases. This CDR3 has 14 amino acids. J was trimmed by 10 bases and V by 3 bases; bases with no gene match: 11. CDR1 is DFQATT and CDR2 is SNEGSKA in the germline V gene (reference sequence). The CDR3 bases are TGCAGTGCTAGGGGGACTAGCATCCCGATTGCGCAGTATTTT. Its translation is CSARGTSIPIAQYF.

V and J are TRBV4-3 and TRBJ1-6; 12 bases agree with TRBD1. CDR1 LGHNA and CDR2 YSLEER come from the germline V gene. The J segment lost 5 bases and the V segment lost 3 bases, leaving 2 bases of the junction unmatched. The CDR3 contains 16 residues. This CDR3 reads CASSQGQGAHNSPLHF. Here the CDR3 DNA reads TGCGCCAGCAGCCAGGGACAGGGGGCGCATAATTCACCCCTCCACTTT.

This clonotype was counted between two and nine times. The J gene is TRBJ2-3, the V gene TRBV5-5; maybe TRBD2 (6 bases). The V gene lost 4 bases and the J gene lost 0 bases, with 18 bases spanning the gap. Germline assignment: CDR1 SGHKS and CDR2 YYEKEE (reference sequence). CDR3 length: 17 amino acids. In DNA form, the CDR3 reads TGTGCCAGCAGCCGGCGGAGGGGCGGCTCGAGCACAGATACGCAGTATTTT. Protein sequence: CASSRRRGGSSTDTQYF. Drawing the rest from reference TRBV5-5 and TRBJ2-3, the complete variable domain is DAGVTQSPTHLIKTRGQQVTLRCSPISGHKSVSWYQQVLGQGPQFIFQYYEKEERGRGNFPDRFSARQFPNYSSELNVNALLLGDSALYLCASSRRRGGSSTDTQYFGPGTRLTVL.

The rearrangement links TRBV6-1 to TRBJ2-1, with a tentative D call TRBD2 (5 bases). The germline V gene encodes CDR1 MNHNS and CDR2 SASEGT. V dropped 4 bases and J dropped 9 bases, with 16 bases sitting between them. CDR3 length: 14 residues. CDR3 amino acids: CASSARRAGGEQFF. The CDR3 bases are TGTGCCAGCAGTGCCCGAAGGGCGGGTGGTGAGCAGTTCTTC.

CDR3 protein: CASSAGGGAGGYTF. DNA for the CDR3: TGTGCCAGCAGCGCGGGCGGGGGGGCTGGAGGCTACACCTTC. This sequence joins TRBV5-5 and TRBJ1-2; D possibly corresponds to TRBD1 (6 bases). V was pared by 4 bases and J by 8 bases, with 18 bases between. CDR1 SGHKS and CDR2 YYEKEE come from the germline V gene (reference sequence). The CDR3 runs to 14 residues.

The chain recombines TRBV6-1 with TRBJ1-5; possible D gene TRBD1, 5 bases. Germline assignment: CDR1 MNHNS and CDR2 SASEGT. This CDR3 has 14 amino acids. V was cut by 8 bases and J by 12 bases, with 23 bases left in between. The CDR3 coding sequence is TGTGCCAGCGGGAAGAGAGGGACTCAACAACGCCAGCATTTT. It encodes CASGKRGTQQRQHF.

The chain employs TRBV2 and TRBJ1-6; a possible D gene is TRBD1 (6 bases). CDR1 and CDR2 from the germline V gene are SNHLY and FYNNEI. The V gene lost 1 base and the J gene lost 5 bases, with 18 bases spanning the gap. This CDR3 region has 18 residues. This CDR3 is CASSEGKNREGNNSPLHF. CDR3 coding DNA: TGTGCCAGCAGTGAAGGAAAAAACAGGGAGGGGAATAATTCACCCCTCCACTTT.

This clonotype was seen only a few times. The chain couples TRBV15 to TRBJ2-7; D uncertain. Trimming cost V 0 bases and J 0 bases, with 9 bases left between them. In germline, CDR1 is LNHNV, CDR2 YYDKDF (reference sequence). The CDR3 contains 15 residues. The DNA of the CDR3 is TGTGCCACCAGCAGAGATGTGGGGTCCTCCTACGAGCAGTACTTC. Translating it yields CATSRDVGSSYEQYF.

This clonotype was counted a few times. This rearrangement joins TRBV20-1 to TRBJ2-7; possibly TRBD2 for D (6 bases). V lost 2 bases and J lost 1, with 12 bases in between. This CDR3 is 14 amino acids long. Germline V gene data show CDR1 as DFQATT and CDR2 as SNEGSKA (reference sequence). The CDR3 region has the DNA TGCAGTGCTAGAAAAAATCGGGGGTCCTACGAGCAGTACTTC. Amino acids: CSARKNRGSYEQYF.

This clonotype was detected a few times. The CDR3 reads CASSLTGQGAFEQFF. CDR3 in DNA: TGTGCCAGCAGCCTAACCGGACAGGGGGCCTTTGAGCAGTTCTTC. The V and J genes are TRBV13 and TRBJ2-1, with TRBD1 matching 11 bases. CDR1 and CDR2 from the germline V gene are PRHDT and FYEKMQ (reference sequence). This CDR3 region has 15 residues. V was clipped by 5 bases and J by 9 bases; unmatched bases: 9.